This T cell receptor beta chain was identified during a study of identical twins. This clonotype showed up just a few times. Its antigen is unknown. A universal primer site was incorporated via template switching, and the cDNA contained unique molecular identifiers. TCRdb analysed the 5' RACE reads with MiXCR anew, one entry per CDR3 protein. The sample lists 1.5 million to 2 million distinct CDR3 sequences, about 32% occurring once. General study results and limits: Instead of following the same donors, the conclusions were based on cross-sectional statistical analysis.

Healthy Caucasians made up all donors. This TCR came from a newborn girl in good health. The sample taken for sequencing was cord blood.

CDR3 loop: CSVEGTTGATKKLFF. DNA of the CDR3: TGCAGCGTTGAAGGGACCACAGGGGCAACTAAAAAACTGTTTTTT. The chain employs TRBV29-1 and TRBJ1-4; 7 bases are a match to TRBD1. The V gene's germline CDR1 is SQVTM and CDR2 ANQGSEA. The junction had 11 bases not matched to a gene; V was cut back by 1 base and J by 9 bases. CDR3 size: 15 residues.